The TCR beta chain under discussion was sequenced for a study of cytomegalovirus exposure and HLA in healthy donors. Study-wide results and caveats: In a later analysis, parvovirus B19, influenza, CMV and Epstein-Barr virus appeared linked to several top co-occurrence clusters.

The length of the CDR3 is 18 residues. Losses at the gene ends were 3 bases for V and 6 bases for J; bases not matched to a gene: 14. From germline, CDR1 is SGHDN and CDR2 FVKESK. A multiplex PCR was run with 60 Vbeta primers and 13 Jbeta primers. Measured with immunoSEQ multiplex PCR; TCRdb has only the in-frame clones, and not every one. The repertoire has about 90,000 clones, approximately 84% of them found once; the top ten carry under 2.5%. Concerning this clone: Its antigen is unidentified.

The clonotype was recovered from a man between 18 and 29 years old in good health and CMV-seronegative. Source material: PBMCs. The chain employs TRBV14 and TRBJ1-4, with 9 bases fitting TRBD1. CDR3 nucleotide sequence: TGTGCCAGCAGCCATATCCCCGGGACAGGGTTTAGTCATGAAAAACTGTTTTTT. It translates to CASSHIPGTGFSHEKLFF.